The clone carrying this T cell receptor (beta chain) was detected once. The record originates from a study of blood T cell repertoires in COVID-19. Across the whole study: COVID-19 samples collected from the United States, Italy and Spain covered acute and convalescent phases. Sample material is recorded as cDNA or gDNA derived from T cells, B-cell-depleted T cells, or PBMCs.

The CDR3 totals 13 residues. Per germline, CDR1 ENHRY and CDR2 SYGVKD. The V gene lost 4 bases and the J gene lost 1 base, with 5 bases spanning the gap. Study processing details: Amplifying reference gene primers gave estimates of nucleated cell counts. This table comes from immunoSEQ multiplex PCR, and its TCRdb copy is limited to in-frame clones, with some not included. D and trimming come from the DNA, and the V and J calls and clone size come from that table. The sample yields around 150,000 clones, around 79% seen once. V usage is TRBV10-3 and J usage is TRBJ2-4; a possible D gene is TRBD1 (5 bases). Sequencing input: peripheral blood. This clonotype originated in a man between 45 and 60 years old with active or convalescent COVID-19. The CDR3 DNA is TGTGCCATCAGTGCAGGGGCCAAAAACATTCAGTACTTC. Translating gives CAISAGAKNIQYF.